The present T cell receptor (beta chain) was sequenced within a study of blood T cell repertoires in COVID-19. Looking at the study overall: The United States, Italy and Spain provided the acute and convalescent COVID-19 samples. T cells, B-cell-depleted T cells, or PBMCs provided the cDNA or gDNA that served as material.

The V segment lost 2 bases and the J segment 4 bases; nucleotides outside the gene matches: 7. The CDR3 runs 15 residues. Germline V gene sequence: CDR1 SEHNR, CDR2 FQNEAQ (reference sequence). Authors' processing steps: Estimation of nucleated cell counts was performed using reference gene primer amplification. The table came from immunoSEQ multiplex PCR; TCRdb's copy has only in-frame clones and leaves some out. That table furnishes V, J and clone size, whereas the DNA furnished D and trimming. The top ten clones hold around 2.4% of a sample with about 230,000 clones, 80% to 90% of them seen once. This clonotype originated in a man in his forties or fifties who had recovered from COVID-19. The sequenced material came from peripheral blood. The V and J genes are TRBV7-9 and TRBJ2-5; 7 bases agree with TRBD1. CDR3 nucleotide sequence: TGTGCCAGCAGCTTAAGGGGGCAGGGTCGAGAGACCCAGTACTTC. Amino acids: CASSLRGQGRETQYF. Variable domain in full (rest from reference TRBV7-9 and TRBJ2-5): DTGVSQNPRHKITKRGQNVTFRCDPISEHNRLYWYRQTLGQGPEFLTYFQNEAQLEKSRLLSDRFSAERPKGSFSTLEIQRTEQGDSAMYLCASSLRGQGRETQYFGPGTRLLVL.